This is a list of T cell receptor beta chains from one sample in a study of T-cell memory formation after mild COVID-19. TCRdb recomputed calls from the 5' RACE reads with MiXCR, one row per CDR3 protein. Counted here are roughly 240,000 distinct CDR3 sequences, about 16% occurring once; the ten biggest clones make up around 2%. Sequenced sample: PBMCs or a T cell subset sorted from them (not recorded which). The receptors were sampled from an adult woman who had mild COVID-19 (a few samples of this study predate the infection). Cell type and time point are not known. The CDR3 runs from the conserved cysteine through the conserved F or W. D genes are given only for firm matches. Where a row states a size, it is once, few, many or the class of an expanded clone; other rows omit it.

TRBJ2-1 | TRBD2 | few | TRBV7-3 | TGTGCCAGCAGCTTACTCGGTGGCGGGAGTTACAATGAGCAGTTCTTC | CASSLLGGGSYNEQFF
TRBJ1-1 | TRBD1 | . | TRBV7-7 | TGTGCCAGCAGCTTAGCAGGACAGGCGGCACCGAACACTGAAGCTTTCTTT | CASSLAGQAAPNTEAFF
TRBJ2-7 | . | few | TRBV7-9 | TGTGCCAGCAGCTCAAGAGGCGCCGGAGGGCCCTACGAGCAGTACTTC | CASSSRGAGGPYEQYF
TRBJ2-3 | TRBD2 | few | TRBV5-1 | TGCGCCAGCAGCTGGGGCTCTAGCGGGGGGGCCCCAGATACGCAGTATTTT | CASSWGSSGGAPDTQYF
TRBJ2-1 | TRBD2 | . | TRBV4-2 | TGTGCCAGCAGCCCCAAGATCTCTAGCGGGGCCTACAATGAGCAGTTCTTC | CASSPKISSGAYNEQFF
TRBJ2-7 | . | many | TRBV5-5 | TGTGCCAGCAGCGCGATAACGACAGGGCGGGGCGAGCAGTACTTC | CASSAITTGRGEQYF
TRBJ2-3 | . | . | TRBV11-2 | TGTGCCAGCAGAGCAGGCCAGGGCCCAGATACGCAGTATTTT | CASRAGQGPDTQYF
TRBJ1-5 | TRBD1 | . | TRBV2 | TGTGCCAGCAGGGGGACAGATTATAGCAATCAGCCCCAGCATTTT | CASRGTDYSNQPQHF
TRBJ1-2 | . | . | TRBV18 | TGTGCCAGCTCACCGGGACCGTCGGGGGATGGCTACACCTTC | CASSPGPSGDGYTF
TRBJ2-1 | . | few | TRBV12-3/TRBV12-4 | TGTGCCAGCGGGTCAGAAGGGTACAATGAGCAGTTCTTC | CASGSEGYNEQFF
TRBJ2-1 | . | . | TRBV7-3 | TGTGCCAGCAGCTGGACTATTGGGAATGAGCAGTTCTTC | CASSWTIGNEQFF
TRBJ2-2 | . | . | TRBV5-1 | TGCGCCAGCAGCTTGGAGTTCAGGGGGGGGAACACCGGGGAGCTGTTTTTT | CASSLEFRGGNTGELFF
TRBJ2-7 | . | . | TRBV15 | TGTGCCACCAGCAGAGATCTCCGCGGGCTCCACGAGCAGTACTTC | CATSRDLRGLHEQYF
TRBJ1-5 | . | . | TRBV5-1 | TGCGCCAGCAGCTCGGACGGCCATAGCAATCAGCCCCAGCATTTT | CASSSDGHSNQPQHF
TRBJ2-7 | TRBD2 | . | TRBV20-1 | TGCAGTGCTAGATCTCTAGCGGTGAGCTCCTACGAGCAGTACTTC | CSARSLAVSSYEQYF
TRBJ2-7 | . | few | TRBV12-3/TRBV12-4 | TGTGCCAGCAGTTTATCCGACAGTCTGAGGTACGAGCAGTACTTC | CASSLSDSLRYEQYF
TRBJ2-1 | TRBD2 | many | TRBV12-3/TRBV12-4 | TGTGCCAGCAGTGGGACTAGCGAGTTCAATGAGCAGTTCTTC | CASSGTSEFNEQFF
TRBJ2-1 | TRBD2 | many | TRBV24-1 | TGTGCCACCAGTCCGCGTACTAGCTTGGGAGGGGAGCAGTTCTTC | CATSPRTSLGGEQFF
TRBJ1-3 | TRBD1 | . | TRBV7-9 | TGTGCCAGCAGCCGGACAGGCCCCTCTGGAAACACCATATATTTT | CASSRTGPSGNTIYF
TRBJ2-3 | . | few | TRBV7-2 | TGTGCCAGCAGCTTAGCGTCCAGCGGGCTAGCCACAGATACGCAGTATTTT | CASSLASSGLATDTQYF
TRBJ1-4 | . | . | TRBV27 | TGTGCCAGCAGTTTAGCGGGGGGGACCGGCGAAAAACTGTTTTTT | CASSLAGGTGEKLFF
TRBJ2-4 | TRBD2 | few | TRBV7-3 | TGTGCCAGCAGCCCCATCGCTCGGCGGGAGGGTGGCAAAAACATTCAGTACTTC | CASSPIARREGGKNIQYF
TRBJ2-7 | TRBD1 | few | TRBV27 | TGTGCCAGCAGTTTATCGCAGGACAGAAGGGACAGGGCCTACGAGCAGTACTTC | CASSLSQDRRDRAYEQYF
TRBJ2-3 | . | . | TRBV20-1 | TGCAGTGCTAGCAACCCCGGGGGCATGTTAGATACGCAGTATTTT | CSASNPGGMLDTQYF
TRBJ2-7 | TRBD1 | . | TRBV2 | TGTGCCAGCAGCGCCGGGACAGGGGGCTCCTACGAGCAGTACTTC | CASSAGTGGSYEQYF
TRBJ2-1 | TRBD1 | . | TRBV20-1 | TGCAGTGCTCCTCGACAGGGTTGGTACAATGAGCAGTTCTTC | CSAPRQGWYNEQFF
TRBJ2-5 | . | many | TRBV12-3/TRBV12-4 | TGTGCCAGCAGTTTGGGGGGTCTCGAGACCCAGTACTTC | CASSLGGLETQYF
TRBJ2-5 | . | many | TRBV5-1 | TGCGCCAGCAGCAGCGGACAGTTTAGGGAAGAGACCCAGTACTTC | CASSSGQFREETQYF
TRBJ2-3 | . | . | TRBV4-2 | TGTGCCAGCAGCCCCACTAGGCGGGGATCTAGCACAGATACGCAGTATTTT | CASSPTRRGSSTDTQYF
TRBJ2-5 | . | . | TRBV4-2 | TGTGCCAGCAGCCAACCCGTAGGGGATCAAAAGACCCAGTACTTC | CASSQPVGDQKTQYF
TRBJ2-1 | . | few | TRBV6-2/TRBV6-3 | TGTGCCAGCAGTTACCCAGGACCTTCTGGCTTCTACAATGAGCAGTTCTTC | CASSYPGPSGFYNEQFF
TRBJ2-3 | . | few | TRBV12-3/TRBV12-4 | TGTGCCAGCAGCCGCGGGGCAGGTCCGACAGATACGCAGTATTTT | CASSRGAGPTDTQYF
TRBJ2-7 | . | . | TRBV9 | TGTGCCAGCAGCCAGGGGGGTTCCGAGCAGTACTTC | CASSQGGSEQYF
TRBJ2-2 | TRBD2 | . | TRBV7-7 | TGTGCTAGCAGGCAGACGCCGGGACTAGCGGGAGTTACCGGGGAGCTGTTTTTT | CASRQTPGLAGVTGELFF
TRBJ1-4 | . | many | TRBV7-9 | TGTGCCAGCAGCTTAAGTCAGGGTGGTGAAAAACTGTTTTTT | CASSLSQGGEKLFF
TRBJ2-5 | . | . | TRBV7-8 | TGTGCCAGCAGCTTATTTGGGGGCCTCACAGAAGAGACCCAGTACTTC | CASSLFGGLTEETQYF
TRBJ1-5 | TRBD1 | few | TRBV5-6 | TGTGCCAGCAGCCAGGGACAGGGGGCGAAACTCAGCAATCAGCCCCAGCATTTT | CASSQGQGAKLSNQPQHF
TRBJ2-3 | TRBD2 | few | TRBV7-2 | TGTGCCAGCAGCCCGCGGGAGCAGCCGGATACGCAGTATTTT | CASSPREQPDTQYF